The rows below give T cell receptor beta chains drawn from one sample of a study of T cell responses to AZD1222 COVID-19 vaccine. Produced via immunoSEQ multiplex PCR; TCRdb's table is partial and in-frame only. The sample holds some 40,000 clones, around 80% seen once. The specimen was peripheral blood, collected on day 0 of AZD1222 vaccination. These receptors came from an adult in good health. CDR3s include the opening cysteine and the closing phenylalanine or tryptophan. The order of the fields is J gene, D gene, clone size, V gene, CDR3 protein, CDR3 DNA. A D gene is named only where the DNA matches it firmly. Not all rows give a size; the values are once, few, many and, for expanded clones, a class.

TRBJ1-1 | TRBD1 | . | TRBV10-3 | CAIRSSPGQIMNTEAFF | TGTGCCATCAGAAGCTCTCCGGGACAGATTATGAACACTGAAGCTTTCTTT
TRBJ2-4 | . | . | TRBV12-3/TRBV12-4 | CASGPGGRNIQYF | TGTGCCAGCGGGCCTGGGGGTCGGAACATTCAGTACTTC
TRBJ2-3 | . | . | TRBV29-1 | CSVRITDTQYF | TGCAGCGTTAGGATTACAGATACGCAGTATTTT
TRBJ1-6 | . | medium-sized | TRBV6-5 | CASSLDYYGFDPLHF | TGTGCCAGCAGTCTGGACTACTATGGTTTTGATCCCCTCCACTTT
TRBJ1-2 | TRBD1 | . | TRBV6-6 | CASSPGQDFGYTF | TGTGCCAGCAGCCCGGGACAGGATTTTGGCTACACCTTC
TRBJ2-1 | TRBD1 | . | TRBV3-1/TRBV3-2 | CASSQDGTGAYNEQFF | TGTGCCAGCAGCCAAGATGGGACAGGGGCCTACAATGAGCAGTTCTTC
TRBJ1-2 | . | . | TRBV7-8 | CASSLWVDSGYTF | TGTGCCAGCAGCTTATGGGTGGATAGCGGCTACACCTTC
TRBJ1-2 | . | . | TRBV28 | CASRGHNNYGYTF | TGTGCCAGCAGGGGGCACAATAACTATGGCTACACCTTC
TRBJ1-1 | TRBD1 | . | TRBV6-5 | CASSYLGQSNTEAFF | TGTGCCAGCAGTTACTTGGGACAGTCGAACACTGAAGCTTTCTTT
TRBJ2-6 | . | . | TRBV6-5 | CASSYETGANVLTF | TGTGCCAGCAGTTACGAGACTGGGGCCAACGTCCTGACTTTC
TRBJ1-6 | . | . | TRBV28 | CASTPASNSPLHF | TGTGCCAGCACCCCGGCCTCCAATTCACCCCTCCACTTT
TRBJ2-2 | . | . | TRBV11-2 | CASSLRDRSGELFF | TGTGCCAGCAGCCTCCGAGACAGATCCGGGGAGCTGTTTTTT
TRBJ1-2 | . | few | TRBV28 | CASSLGRNGYTF | TGTGCCAGCAGTTTGGGACGGAATGGCTACACCTTC
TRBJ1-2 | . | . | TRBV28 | CASSLWQTVGGYGYTF | TGTGCCAGCAGTTTGTGGCAGACCGTTGGGGGCTATGGCTACACCTTC
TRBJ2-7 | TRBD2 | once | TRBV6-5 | CASSYSWTSGGYEQYF | TGTGCCAGCAGTTACTCTTGGACTAGCGGTGGCTACGAGCAGTACTTC
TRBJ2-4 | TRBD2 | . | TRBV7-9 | CASSGGGGLADIQYF | TGTGCCAGCAGCGGCGGCGGGGGGTTGGCGGACATTCAGTACTTC
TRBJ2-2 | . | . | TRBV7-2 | CASSLEGYTGELFF | TGTGCCAGCAGCTTAGAAGGTTATACCGGGGAGCTGTTTTTT
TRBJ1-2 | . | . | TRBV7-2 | CASTGGERGGYTF | TGTGCCAGCACCGGAGGGGAAAGGGGCGGCTACACCTTC
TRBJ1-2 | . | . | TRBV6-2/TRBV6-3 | CASSRTADYGYTF | TGTGCCAGCAGTCGGACAGCAGACTATGGCTACACCTTC
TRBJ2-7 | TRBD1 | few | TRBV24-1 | CATSDLSDRGNEQYF | TGTGCCACCAGTGACCTGTCGGACAGGGGTAACGAGCAGTACTTC
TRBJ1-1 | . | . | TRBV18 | CASSRSAEAFF | TGTGCCAGCTCAAGATCCGCGGAAGCTTTCTTT
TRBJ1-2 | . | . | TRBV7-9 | CASSLETVRGGYTF | TGTGCCAGCAGCTTAGAGACAGTACGGGGTGGCTACACCTTC
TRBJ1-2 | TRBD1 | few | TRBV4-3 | CASSQDRSGEGGYGYTF | TGCGCCAGCAGCCAAGATAGGAGCGGGGAAGGGGGCTACGGCTACACCTTC
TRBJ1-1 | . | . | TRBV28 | CASSPSSGIMNTEAFF | TGTGCCAGCAGTCCCTCCTCAGGGATCATGAACACTGAAGCTTTCTTT
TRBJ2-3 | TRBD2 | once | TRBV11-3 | CASSTSGGTDTQYF | TGTGCCAGCAGTACTAGCGGGGGCACAGATACGCAGTATTTT
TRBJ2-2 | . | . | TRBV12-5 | CASGLGIEWGNTGELFF | TGTGCTAGTGGTTTGGGCATAGAGTGGGGGAACACCGGGGAGCTGTTTTTT
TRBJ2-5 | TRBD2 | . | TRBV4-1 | CASSQDPGTSVAQYF | TGCGCCAGCAGCCAAGACCCCGGGACTAGCGTCGCCCAGTACTTC
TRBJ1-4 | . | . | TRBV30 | CASPTAVGGLEEKLFF | TGTGCCTCCCCCACTGCCGTGGGGGGGCTGGAGGAAAAACTGTTTTTT
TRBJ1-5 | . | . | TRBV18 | CASSPQAGESNQPQHF | TGTGCCAGCTCACCGCAGGCCGGCGAGAGCAATCAGCCCCAGCATTTT
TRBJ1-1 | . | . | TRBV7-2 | CASSLARDGEAFF | TGTGCCAGCAGCTTAGCTAGGGACGGCGAAGCTTTCTTT
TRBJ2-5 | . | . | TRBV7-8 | CASSLAFTGKETQYF | TGTGCCAGCAGCTTAGCGTTCACCGGGAAGGAGACCCAGTACTTC
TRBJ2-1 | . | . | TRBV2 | CASSGFTGAVYNEQFF | TGTGCCAGCAGCGGGTTCACGGGGGCAGTATACAATGAGCAGTTCTTC